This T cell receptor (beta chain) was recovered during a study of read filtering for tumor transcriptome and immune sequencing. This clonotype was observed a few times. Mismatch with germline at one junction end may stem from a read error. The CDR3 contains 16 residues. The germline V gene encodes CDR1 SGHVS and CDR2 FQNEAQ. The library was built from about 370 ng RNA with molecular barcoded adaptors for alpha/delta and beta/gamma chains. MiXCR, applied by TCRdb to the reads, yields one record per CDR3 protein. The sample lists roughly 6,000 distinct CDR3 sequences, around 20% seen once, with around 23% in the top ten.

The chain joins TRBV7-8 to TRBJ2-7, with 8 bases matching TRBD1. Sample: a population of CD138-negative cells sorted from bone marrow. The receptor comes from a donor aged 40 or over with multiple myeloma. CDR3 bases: TGTGCCAACAGCTTAAGGGACAGGCGGTACTCCTACGGGCAGTACTTC. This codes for CANSLRDRRYSYGQYF. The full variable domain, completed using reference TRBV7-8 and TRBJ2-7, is GAGVSQSPRYKVAKRGQDVALRCDPISGHVSLFWYQQALGQGPEFLTYFQNEAQLDKSGLPSDRFFAERPEGSVSTLKIQRTQQEDSAVYLCANSLRDRRYSYGQYFGPGTRLTVT.